This TCR beta chain comes out of a study of radiation and T cells in renal cell carcinoma. CDR1 and CDR2 from the germline V gene are MNHEY and SVGAGI. V was clipped by 2 bases and J by 3 bases, with 8 bases between them. This CDR3 region has 13 residues. Time point defined: blood 2 weeks post-SBRT. Treatment here: 15 Gy SBRT to primary tumor, nephrectomy 4 weeks later. Profiling relied on immunoSEQ multiplex PCR, and the TCRdb table lists in-frame clones only, not all of them. This table has under 150,000 clones, 81% appearing once. Here the sequenced sample was blood, taken from a patient whose treatment included radiotherapy and nephrectomy. The chain has TRBV6-5 and TRBJ2-7, with D uncertain. The receptor comes from an older woman with renal cell carcinoma. This CDR3 is CASSYSAHYEQYF. The DNA for the CDR3 is TGTGCCAGCAGTTACAGTGCGCACTACGAGCAGTACTTC.